Given below is one T cell receptor beta chain in context. Its antigen has not been determined. No much larger clone is present one base from it, and per-base qualities are unavailable. Trimming costs V 5 bases and J 2 bases, and their ends lie 7 bases apart. The CDR3 holds 12 amino acids from the cysteine to the phenylalanine. Just the 36-base CDR3 DNA is kept, in frame starting at base 1. From a lookup of the germline V gene, CDR1 and CDR2 are SGHVS and FQNEAQ. The trial excluded patients who had a history of autoimmune disease or were on systemic immunosuppression. In every dose cohort, peripheral blood was drawn for TCR sequencing at baseline, cycle 4 day 1, and cycle 7 day 1. Samples came from an open-label, multicenter, first-in-human phase I dose-escalation trial of ivuxolimab. Adults with locally advanced or metastatic melanoma, renal cell, hepatocellular, or head and neck squamous cell carcinoma were enrolled in the trial. Before TCR sequencing, CD4+ T cells and CD8+ T cells from peripheral blood were sorted into separate populations.

Genomic DNA was isolated from the sorted cells so that the TCRbeta CDR3 region could be sequenced. The immunoSEQ Assay was used to sequence the TCRbeta CDR3 regions. Not all clones reach the TCRdb copy of this immuneACCESS table, which keeps in-frame sequences only. Checked studies attribute under half of the gap to unresolved V genes and leave the rest unexplained. For this sample there are 15,000 to 25,000 clones; around four fifths appear just once. The ten most abundant clones make up 18% of the sample. The sample belongs to a study of OX40 agonist ivuxolimab in advanced cancers. Looking at the study overall: Ivuxolimab, which targeted the costimulatory receptor OX40 (CD134), was an agonistic, fully human IgG2 monoclonal antibody. Intravenous ivuxolimab was administered to patients every 2 weeks at six dose levels: 0.01, 0.1, 0.3, 1.5, 3 and 10 mg/kg. Among the approximately 50 dose-escalation patients, approximately 20 had hepatocellular carcinoma, some 15 melanoma, 9 renal cell carcinoma and 9 head and neck cancer. In the dose-escalation cohort, 82.7% of patients were male, and the mean age was around 60 years, with a range of 23 to 79. Patients were allowed to have had prior anti-PD-1, anti-PD-L1 or anti-CTLA-4 therapy, and around 43% of the dose-escalation patients had been treated with checkpoint inhibitors. Three dose-escalation patients achieved partial responses, one with hepatocellular carcinoma and two with cutaneous melanoma. Peripheral TCRbeta sequencing was intended to test whether TCR sequence diversity was altered and clonal T-cell expansion was caused by ivuxolimab. The paper reports the monotherapy dose-escalation portion (N = 52 patients) of the phase I ivuxolimab trial.

On the study overall, not on this receptor specifically: Low levels of normalized T-cell clonal expansion were also seen in some patients who did not respond. At doses from 0.1 to 3.0 mg/kg, clonal expansion was seen in both CD4+ and CD8+ blood T cells between baseline and week 6. In the 0.1-3.0 mg/kg groups, partial responders had among the lowest normalized peripheral clonal expansion, particularly in CD8+ T cells. On average, CD8+ T cells showed more expanded clones than CD4+ T cells after ivuxolimab. Antigen specificity was not determined for the clonally expanded peripheral T cells.

Sequenced here: CD4+ or CD8+ T cells sorted from blood, sampled in a trial of the OX40 agonist ivuxolimab. The source is an adult with an advanced solid tumor such as melanoma, head and neck, liver or kidney cancer. This receptor chain uses TRBV7-8 and TRBJ2-7; the D gene assignment is ambiguous. CDR3 sequence: CASSRPPYEQYF. The DNA sequence reads TGTGCCAGCAGCAGACCACCCTACGAGCAGTACTTC.